The 12 T cell receptor beta chains listed next were all sequenced from one sample in a study of blood T cell repertoires in COVID-19. Only in-frame clones appear in the TCRdb table, and some are missing; sequencing was by immunoSEQ multiplex PCR. The repertoire holds 160,000 or so clones, with about 90% as singletons. Input material: peripheral blood. Source of these receptors: a man aged 55-75 years with acute or convalescent COVID-19.

The V call is TRBV10-3, the J call TRBJ1-2; D is perhaps TRBD1 (6 bases). The CDR3 spans 14 residues. CDR1 is ENHRY, CDR2 SYGVKD, per germline. Between the trimmed V and J ends, which lost 2 bases and 5 bases, there was a span of 12 bases. In DNA form, the CDR3 reads TGTGCCATCAGTGAGGAAAGGACAGAATATGGCTACACCTTC. It is translated as CAISEERTEYGYTF.

This chain joins TRBV15 and TRBJ2-1; perhaps TRBD1 as D (5 bases). Between the trimmed V and J ends, which lost 5 bases and 5 bases, there was a span of 13 bases. Germline-derived CDR1 and CDR2 are LNHNV and YYDKDF (reference sequence). The CDR3 is 14 residues long. CDR3 region: CATSPGHLNNEQFF. CDR3 in DNA: TGTGCCACCAGCCCTGGACACCTAAACAATGAGCAGTTCTTC.

The gene calls are TRBV5-4 and TRBJ2-7; D is ambiguous. CDR1 SGHNT and CDR2 YYREEE come from the germline V gene (reference sequence). The CDR3 totals 17 residues. V was clipped by 1 base and J by 0 bases, with 17 bases between them. The CDR3 sequence is CASSLNSRIRSSYEQYF. The CDR3 DNA reads as TGTGCCAGCAGCTTGAATTCTCGGATAAGGAGCTCCTACGAGCAGTACTTC.

This rearrangement joins TRBV18 to TRBJ2-2; 8 bases line up with TRBD2. This CDR3 spans 19 amino acids. Germline V gene data show CDR1 as KGHSH and CDR2 as LQKENI. The J segment lost 4 bases and the V segment lost 5 bases, leaving 18 bases of the junction unmatched. Written as DNA, the CDR3 is TGTGCCAGCTCATACCGGGAGGGTGCCAGCGGCAGGAGCACCGGGGAGCTGTTTTTT. Protein: CASSYREGASGRSTGELFF.

The rearrangement uses TRBV19 and TRBJ2-1, with 10 nucleotides matching TRBD2. The CDR3 totals 16 residues. Germline CDR1 LNHDA, CDR2 SQIVND (reference sequence). Trimming at V came to 4 bases and at J to 8 bases, leaving 11 bases not matched to a gene. The chain's CDR3 is CASSTPSGGPWDEQFF. CDR3 coding DNA: TGTGCCAGTAGTACCCCTAGCGGGGGCCCCTGGGATGAGCAGTTCTTC.

V is TRBV27 and J is TRBJ1-2, with D possibly matching TRBD1 (6 bases). This CDR3 contains 12 residues. The germline V and J ends were trimmed by 5 bases and 10 bases, with 14 bases remaining between them. CDR1 and CDR2 (germline): MNHEY, SMNVEV (reference sequence). This CDR3 reads CASSRGEGVYTF. The CDR3 bases are TGTGCCAGCAGTAGAGGGGAGGGGGTCTACACCTTC.

The chain's CDR3 is CASSYTGTGSGETQYF. The DNA of the CDR3 is TGTGCCAGCAGCTACACCGGGACAGGGTCAGGAGAGACCCAGTACTTC. The chain uses TRBV7-9 and TRBJ2-5; 9 bases align to TRBD1. CDR1 is SEHNR, CDR2 FQNEAQ, per germline (reference sequence). The CDR3 contains 16 residues. V was clipped by 4 bases and J by 4 bases; unmatched bases: 10. The whole variable domain, remainder taken from reference TRBV7-9 and TRBJ2-5, is DTGVSQNPRHKITKRGQNVTFRCDPISEHNRLYWYRQTLGQGPEFLTYFQNEAQLEKSRLLSDRFSAERPKGSFSTLEIQRTEQGDSAMYLCASSYTGTGSGETQYFGPGTRLLVL.

The J gene is TRBJ1-4, the V gene TRBV7-9, with 10 bases that match TRBD1. The CDR3 extends over 14 amino acids. Germline V gene data show CDR1 as SEHNR and CDR2 as FQNEAQ (reference sequence). The ends lost 6 bases at V and 7 bases at J; junction bases unmatched: 5. Here the CDR3 DNA reads TGTGCCAGCAGGGGGACAGGGGCAACTGAAAAACTGTTTTTT. Protein product: CASRGTGATEKLFF.

This chain links TRBV12-3 or TRBV12-4 with TRBJ1-2; no clear D. The V and J ends lost 1 base and 3 bases respectively, with 6 bases between them. There are 13 residues in the CDR3. CDR3 region: CASSLGRDYGYTF. Here the CDR3 DNA reads TGTGCCAGCAGTTTAGGGAGAGACTATGGCTACACCTTC.

Comment on this clone: One end of the junction fails to match germline, which may point to a read error. The chain joins TRBV7-7 to TRBJ2-3; TRBD2 aligns across 9 bases. Germline-derived CDR1 and CDR2 are SSHAT and FNYEAQ (reference sequence). This CDR3 is built from 16 residues. The CDR3 sequence: CASSPVGGGATDTQYF. CDR3 in DNA: TGTGCTAGCAGCCCAGTAGGCGGGGGGGCCACAGATACGCAGTATTTT.

The gene calls are TRBV18 and TRBJ2-3, with TRBD2 matching 14 bases. Germline assignment: CDR1 KGHSH and CDR2 LQKENI. V was pared by 2 bases and J by 6 bases, with 1 base of the junction left unmatched. This CDR3 spans 15 amino acids. CDR3 DNA sequence: TGTGCCAGCTCACCAGGACTAGCGGGGGGTGATACGCAGTATTTT. It translates to CASSPGLAGGDTQYF.

This chain links TRBV9 with TRBJ1-1; tentative D call: TRBD1 (5 bases). V was pared by 3 bases and J by 2 bases, with 14 bases between. Germline V CDR1 and CDR2: SGDLS, YYNGEE. This CDR3 comprises 15 residues. The CDR3 sequence is CASSGQGGQNTEAFF. The DNA for the CDR3 is TGTGCCAGCAGCGGGCAGGGAGGTCAAAACACTGAAGCTTTCTTT.